Below, 7 T cell receptor beta chains from the same sample are listed, as sequenced in a study of early T cells in non-severe SARS-CoV-2 infection. A single record per CDR3 protein comes from TCRdb applying MiXCR to the 5' RACE reads. The data show 50,000 to 65,000 distinct CDR3 sequences, with approximately 10% seen just once and 3.5% to 5% held by the top ten. Material for sequencing was whole blood. Receptor source: an adult who was a healthcare worker with PCR-confirmed SARS-CoV-2 infection or an uninfected control (not recorded which).

The chain couples TRBV20-1 to TRBJ2-7; 11 positions match TRBD2. J lost 3 bases, V lost 4 bases, and 5 bases had no gene match. The germline gives CDR1 DFQATT, CDR2 SNEGSKA (reference sequence). CDR3 size: 14 residues. The CDR3 DNA is TGCAGTGCTACCGGGACTAGCGGCGGCTACGAGCAGTACTTC. Its protein is CSATGTSGGYEQYF.

Many counts were recorded for this clonotype. The rearrangement joins TRBV6-2 or TRBV6-3 to TRBJ1-5; D is unresolved. Per germline, CDR1 MNHEY and CDR2 SVGEGT. The CDR3 covers 11 residues. V was clipped by 4 bases and J by 6 bases, with 4 bases between them. CDR3 residues: CASSFPQPQHF. The DNA for the CDR3 is TGTGCCAGCAGTTTTCCTCAGCCCCAGCATTTT.

This clonotype was observed at least ten times. The J gene is TRBJ2-1, the V gene TRBV20-1; the match to TRBD2 covers 13 bases. The CDR3 has 18 amino acids. The trim removed 5 bases at V and 0 bases at J, leaving 10 bases unmatched. Germline CDR1 reads DFQATT; CDR2 reads SNEGSKA (reference sequence). CDR3 nucleotides: TGCAGTGCTCAGCGACTAGCGGGGGGACGCCTCTCCTACAATGAGCAGTTCTTC. Amino acid sequence: CSAQRLAGGRLSYNEQFF.

This clonotype appeared many times. The chain employs TRBV19 and TRBJ2-7; D may correspond to TRBD1 or TRBD2 (5 bases each). CDR3 length equals 13 residues. V was clipped by 6 bases and J by 2 bases, with 11 bases between them. Germline V gene data show CDR1 as LNHDA and CDR2 as SQIVND (reference sequence). The CDR3 protein is CASSGTGTYEQYF. CDR3 bases: TGTGCCAGTAGCGGGACGGGGACCTACGAGCAGTACTTC. Supplemented by reference TRBV19 and TRBJ2-7, the full variable domain reads DGGITQSPKYLFRKEGQNVTLSCEQNLNHDAMYWYRQDPGQGLRLIYYSQIVNDFQKGDIAEGYSVSREKKESFPLTVTSAQKNPTAFYLCASSGTGTYEQYFGPGTRLTVT.

This clonotype was recorded many times. The V and J genes are TRBV14 and TRBJ2-7; D not certain. This CDR3 has 15 residues. V lost 4 bases to trimming and J lost 6 bases, with 19 bases between them. Germline CDR1 SGHDN, CDR2 FVKESK. The CDR3 spells CASSRTRILLGEQYF. CDR3 coding DNA: TGTGCCAGCAGCCGGACCCGGATTCTCCTAGGCGAGCAGTACTTC.

This clonotype has only a few counts. The V call is TRBV7-2, the J call TRBJ2-5; D is ambiguous. Germline V CDR1 and CDR2: SGHTA, FQGNSA. CDR3 length: 13 residues. Trimming took 5 bases from V and 5 from J, leaving 12 bases between them. DNA of the CDR3: TGTGCCAGCAGCCCACAAATATCTGAGACCCAGTACTTC. As protein: CASSPQISETQYF. Looking up the rest from reference TRBV7-2 and TRBJ2-5 gives the full variable domain: GAGVSQSPSNKVTEKGKDVELRCDPISGHTALYWYRQSLGQGLEFLIYFQGNSAPDKSGLPSDRFSAERTGGSVSTLTIQRTQQEDSAVYLCASSPQISETQYFGPGTRLLVL.

This clonotype was found many times. The rearrangement uses TRBV7-9 and TRBJ2-1; D call uncertain. V lost 3 bases and J 2 bases, leaving 8 bases between the germline ends. Per the germline V gene, CDR1 is SEHNR and CDR2 is FQNEAQ (reference sequence). The CDR3 runs to 14 residues. The CDR3 DNA follows: TGTGCCAGCAGCTTGGCTAGTGCCTACAATGAGCAGTTCTTC. Translated, it gives CASSLASAYNEQFF.